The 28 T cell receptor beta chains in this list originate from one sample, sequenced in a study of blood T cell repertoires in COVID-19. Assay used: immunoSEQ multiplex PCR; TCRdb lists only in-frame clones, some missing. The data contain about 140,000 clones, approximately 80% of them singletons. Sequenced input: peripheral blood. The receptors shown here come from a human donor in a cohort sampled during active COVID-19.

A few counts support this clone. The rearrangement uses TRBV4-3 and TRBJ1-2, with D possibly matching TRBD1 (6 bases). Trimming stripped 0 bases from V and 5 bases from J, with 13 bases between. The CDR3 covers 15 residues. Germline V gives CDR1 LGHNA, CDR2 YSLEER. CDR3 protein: CASSQDVTGPYGYTF. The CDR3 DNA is TGCGCCAGCAGCCAAGATGTGACAGGACCATATGGCTACACCTTC.

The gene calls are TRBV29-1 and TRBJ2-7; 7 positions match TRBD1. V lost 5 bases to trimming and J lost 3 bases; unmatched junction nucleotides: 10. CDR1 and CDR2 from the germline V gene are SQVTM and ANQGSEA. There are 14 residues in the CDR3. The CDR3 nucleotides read TGCAGCGTTCAACAACGACAGGGAAGCTACGAGCAGTACTTC. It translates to CSVQQRQGSYEQYF.

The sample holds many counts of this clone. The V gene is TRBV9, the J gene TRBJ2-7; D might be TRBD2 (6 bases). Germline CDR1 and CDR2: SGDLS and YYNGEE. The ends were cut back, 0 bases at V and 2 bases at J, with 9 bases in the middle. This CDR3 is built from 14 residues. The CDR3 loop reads CASSVAPGAYEQYF. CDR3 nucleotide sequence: TGTGCCAGCAGCGTAGCTCCGGGAGCCTACGAGCAGTACTTC.

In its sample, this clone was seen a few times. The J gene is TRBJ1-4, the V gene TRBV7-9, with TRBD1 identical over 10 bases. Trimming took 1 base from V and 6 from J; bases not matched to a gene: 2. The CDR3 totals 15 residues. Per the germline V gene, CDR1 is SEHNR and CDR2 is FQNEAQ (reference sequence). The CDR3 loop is CASSLVGTGDEKLFF. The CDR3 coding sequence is TGTGCCAGCAGCTTAGTGGGGACAGGGGATGAAAAACTGTTTTTT.

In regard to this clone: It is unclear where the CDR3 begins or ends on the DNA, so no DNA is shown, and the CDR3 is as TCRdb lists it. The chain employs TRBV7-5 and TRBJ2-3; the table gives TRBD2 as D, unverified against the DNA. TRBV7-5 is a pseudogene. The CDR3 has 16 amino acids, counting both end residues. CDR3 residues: CVRSFASGSFTDTQYF.

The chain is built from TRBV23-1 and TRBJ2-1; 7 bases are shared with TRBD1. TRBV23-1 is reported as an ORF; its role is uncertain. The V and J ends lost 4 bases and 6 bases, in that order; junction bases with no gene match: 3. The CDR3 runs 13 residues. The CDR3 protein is CASSLDRANEQFF. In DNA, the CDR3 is TGCGCCAGCAGTCTAGACAGGGCCAATGAGCAGTTCTTC.

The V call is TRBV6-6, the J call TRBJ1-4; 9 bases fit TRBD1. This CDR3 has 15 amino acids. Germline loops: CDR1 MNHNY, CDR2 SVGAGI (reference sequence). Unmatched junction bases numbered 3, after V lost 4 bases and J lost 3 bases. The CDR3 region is CASSSRQGANEKLFF. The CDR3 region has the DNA TGTGCCAGCAGTTCCCGACAGGGGGCTAATGAAAAACTGTTTTTT.

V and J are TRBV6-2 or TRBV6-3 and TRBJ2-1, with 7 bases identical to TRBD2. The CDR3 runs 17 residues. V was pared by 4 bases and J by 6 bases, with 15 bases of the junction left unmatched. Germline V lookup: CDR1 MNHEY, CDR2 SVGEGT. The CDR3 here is CASSSFFGEGQSNEQFF. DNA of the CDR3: TGTGCCAGCAGTTCCTTTTTCGGGGAGGGCCAGTCCAATGAGCAGTTCTTC.

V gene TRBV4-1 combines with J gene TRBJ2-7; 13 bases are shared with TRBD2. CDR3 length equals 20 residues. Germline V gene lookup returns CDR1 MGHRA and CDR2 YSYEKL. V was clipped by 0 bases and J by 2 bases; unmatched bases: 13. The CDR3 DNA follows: TGCGCCAGCAGCCAAGATCCGGGACTAGCGGGATACCGGGGGACCTACGAGCAGTACTTC. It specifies CASSQDPGLAGYRGTYEQYF.

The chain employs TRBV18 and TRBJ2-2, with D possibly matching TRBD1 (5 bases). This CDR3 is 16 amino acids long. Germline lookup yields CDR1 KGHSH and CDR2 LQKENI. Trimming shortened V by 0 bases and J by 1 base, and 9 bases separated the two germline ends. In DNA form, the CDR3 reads TGTGCCAGCTCACCACCGGAAAGGGGGAACACCGGGGAGCTGTTTTTT. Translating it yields CASSPPERGNTGELFF.

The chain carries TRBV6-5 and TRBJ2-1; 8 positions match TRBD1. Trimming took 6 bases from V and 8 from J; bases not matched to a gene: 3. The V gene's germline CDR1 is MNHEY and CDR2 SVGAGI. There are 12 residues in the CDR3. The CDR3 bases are TGTGCCAGCAGGGGACAGGTTCATGAGCAGTTCTTC. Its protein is CASRGQVHEQFF.

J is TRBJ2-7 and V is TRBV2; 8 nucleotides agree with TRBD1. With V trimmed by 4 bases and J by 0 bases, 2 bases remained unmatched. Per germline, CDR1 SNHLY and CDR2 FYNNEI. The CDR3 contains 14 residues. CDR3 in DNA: TGTGCCAGCAGTGCCGGGACAGGCTCCTACGAGCAGTACTTC. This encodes CASSAGTGSYEQYF. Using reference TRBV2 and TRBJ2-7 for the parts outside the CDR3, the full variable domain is EPEVTQTPSHQVTQMGQEVILRCVPISNHLYFYWYRQILGQKVEFLVSFYNNEISEKSEIFDDQFSVERPDGSNFTLKIRSTKLEDSAMYFCASSAGTGSYEQYFGPGTRLTVT.

The chain's CDR3 is CATSESGTGSEKLFF. DNA for the CDR3: TGTGCCACCAGTGAATCCGGGACAGGGAGCGAAAAACTGTTTTTT. This rearrangement joins TRBV24-1 to TRBJ1-4; 9 bases align to TRBD1. The CDR3 has 15 amino acids. Germline CDR1 is KGHDR and CDR2 is SFDVKD. With 4 bases clipped from V and 8 bases from J, the junction kept 7 bases outside the gene matches.

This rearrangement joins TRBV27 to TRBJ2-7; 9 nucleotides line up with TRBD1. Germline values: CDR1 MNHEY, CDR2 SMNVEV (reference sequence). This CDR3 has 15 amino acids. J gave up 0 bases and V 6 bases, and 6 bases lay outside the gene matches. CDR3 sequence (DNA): TGTGCCAGCAGGAGGGCGGGACAGGGCTCCTACGAGCAGTACTTC. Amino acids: CASRRAGQGSYEQYF.

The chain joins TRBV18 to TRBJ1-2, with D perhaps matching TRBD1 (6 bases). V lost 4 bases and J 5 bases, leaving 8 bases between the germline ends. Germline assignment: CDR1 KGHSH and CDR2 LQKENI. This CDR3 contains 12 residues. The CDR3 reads CASSQGEYGYTF. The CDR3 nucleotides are TGTGCCAGCTCACAGGGGGAATATGGCTACACCTTC.

DNA of the CDR3: TGTGCCAGCAGTGGAGGGGCGGGAAAGGGCCTGAACACTGAAGCTTTCTTT. Translating it yields CASSGGAGKGLNTEAFF. The J gene is TRBJ1-1, the V gene TRBV6-1; tentatively, D is TRBD1 (5 bases). This CDR3 comprises 17 residues. Trimming pared 4 bases from V and 0 bases from J, leaving 18 bases between. Germline lookup yields CDR1 MNHNS and CDR2 SASEGT.

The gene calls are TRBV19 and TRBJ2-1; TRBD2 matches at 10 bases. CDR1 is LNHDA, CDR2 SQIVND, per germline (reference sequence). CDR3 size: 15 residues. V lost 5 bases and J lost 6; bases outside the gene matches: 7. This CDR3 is CASSAAAGGSNEQFF. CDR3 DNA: TGTGCCAGTAGTGCGGCAGCGGGAGGGAGCAATGAGCAGTTCTTC. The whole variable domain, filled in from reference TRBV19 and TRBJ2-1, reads DGGITQSPKYLFRKEGQNVTLSCEQNLNHDAMYWYRQDPGQGLRLIYYSQIVNDFQKGDIAEGYSVSREKKESFPLTVTSAQKNPTAFYLCASSAAAGGSNEQFFGPGTRLTVL.

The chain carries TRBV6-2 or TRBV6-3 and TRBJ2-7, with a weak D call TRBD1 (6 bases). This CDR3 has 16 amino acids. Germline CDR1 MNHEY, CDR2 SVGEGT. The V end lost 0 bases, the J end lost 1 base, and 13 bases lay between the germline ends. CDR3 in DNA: TGTGCCAGCAGTTACTCTGGCGCAAGGGGGTCCTACGAGCAGTACTTC. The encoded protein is CASSYSGARGSYEQYF.

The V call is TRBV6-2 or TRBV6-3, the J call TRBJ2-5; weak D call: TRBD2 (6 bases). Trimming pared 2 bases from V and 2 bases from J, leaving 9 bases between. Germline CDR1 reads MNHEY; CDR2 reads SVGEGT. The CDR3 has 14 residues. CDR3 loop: CASSYRGLQETQYF. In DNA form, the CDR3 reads TGTGCCAGCAGTTACCGCGGACTACAAGAGACCCAGTACTTC.

The CDR3 DNA reads as TGTGCCAGCGGGCTAGCGGGAGGCGGCGAGCAGTACTTC. It is translated as CASGLAGGGEQYF. J is TRBJ2-7 and V is TRBV5-4; 11 bases are shared with TRBD2. CDR1 is SGHNT and CDR2 is YYREEE in the germline V gene (reference sequence). The CDR3 totals 13 residues. J was trimmed by 6 bases and V by 7 bases; bases with no gene match: 6.

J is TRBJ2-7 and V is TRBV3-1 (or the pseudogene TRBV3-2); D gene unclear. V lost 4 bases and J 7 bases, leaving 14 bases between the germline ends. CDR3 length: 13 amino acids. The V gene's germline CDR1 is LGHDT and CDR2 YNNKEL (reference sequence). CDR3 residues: CASSRSLEREQYF. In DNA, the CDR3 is TGTGCCAGCAGCCGATCGCTGGAGCGTGAGCAGTACTTC.

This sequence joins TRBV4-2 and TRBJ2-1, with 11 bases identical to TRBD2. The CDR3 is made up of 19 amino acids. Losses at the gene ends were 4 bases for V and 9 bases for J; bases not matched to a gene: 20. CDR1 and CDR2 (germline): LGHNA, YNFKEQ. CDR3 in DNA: TGTGCCAGCAGCCCCTACCCCCCCGCGACTAGCGGGATGCCCGGTGAGCAGTTCTTC. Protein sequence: CASSPYPPATSGMPGEQFF.

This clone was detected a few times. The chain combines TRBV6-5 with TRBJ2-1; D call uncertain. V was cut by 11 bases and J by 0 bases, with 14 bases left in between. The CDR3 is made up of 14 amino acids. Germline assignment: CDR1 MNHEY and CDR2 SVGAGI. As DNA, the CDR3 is TGTGCCTCAAGGAGAACGAGCTCCTACAATGAGCAGTTCTTC. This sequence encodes CASRRTSSYNEQFF.

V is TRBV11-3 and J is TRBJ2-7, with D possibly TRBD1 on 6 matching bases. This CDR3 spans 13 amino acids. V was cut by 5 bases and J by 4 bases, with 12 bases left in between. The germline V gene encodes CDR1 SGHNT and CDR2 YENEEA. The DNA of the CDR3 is TGTGCCAGCAGCCCCGGGACACCTTACGAGCAGTACTTC. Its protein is CASSPGTPYEQYF.

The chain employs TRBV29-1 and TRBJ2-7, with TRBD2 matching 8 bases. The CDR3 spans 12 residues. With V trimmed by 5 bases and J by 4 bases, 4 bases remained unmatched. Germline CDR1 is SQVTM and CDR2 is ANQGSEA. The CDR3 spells CSVLSGSYEQYF. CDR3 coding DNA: TGCAGCGTTTTAAGCGGGAGTTACGAGCAGTACTTC.

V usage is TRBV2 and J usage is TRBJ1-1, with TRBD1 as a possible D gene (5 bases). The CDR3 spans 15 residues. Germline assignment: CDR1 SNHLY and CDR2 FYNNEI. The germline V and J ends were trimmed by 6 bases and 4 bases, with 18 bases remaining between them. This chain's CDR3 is CASSPRAPGTTEAFF. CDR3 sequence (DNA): TGTGCCAGCAGCCCCAGGGCCCCCGGCACCACTGAAGCTTTCTTT.

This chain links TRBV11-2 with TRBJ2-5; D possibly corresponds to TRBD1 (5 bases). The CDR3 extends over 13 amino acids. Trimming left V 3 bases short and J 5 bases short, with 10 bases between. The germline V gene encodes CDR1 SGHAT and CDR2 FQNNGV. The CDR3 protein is CASSFQGGETQYF. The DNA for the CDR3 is TGTGCCAGCAGCTTCCAGGGTGGGGAGACCCAGTACTTC.

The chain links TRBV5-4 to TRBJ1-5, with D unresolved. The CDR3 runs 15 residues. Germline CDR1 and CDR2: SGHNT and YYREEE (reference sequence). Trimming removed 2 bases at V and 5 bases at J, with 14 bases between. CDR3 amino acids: CASSFGVEAHQPQHF. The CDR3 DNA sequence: TGTGCCAGCAGCTTTGGGGTGGAGGCTCATCAGCCCCAGCATTTT.